The source of this T cell receptor (beta chain) is a study of technical replicates of blood from several donors. This CDR3 contains 16 residues. The ends lost 4 bases at V and 7 bases at J; junction bases unmatched: 7. The V gene's germline CDR1 is SGHTA and CDR2 FQGNSA. Libraries were prepared by immunoSEQ multiplex PCR; TCRdb keeps only in-frame clonotypes and omits some of them. The table lists some 54,000 clones, 93% of them singletons. The receptor's source is a human donor in good health. Some clones in this sample may be carry-over from other donors' samples. The chain is built from TRBV7-2 and TRBJ2-1; 13 bases are a match to TRBD2. Sequencing input: PBMCs. CDR3 nucleotides: TGTGCCAGCAGCTACCAACTAGCGGGGGGGTCAAATGAGCAGTTCTTC. Translating gives CASSYQLAGGSNEQFF. The complete variable domain, with remaining parts taken from reference TRBV7-2 and TRBJ2-1, reads GAGVSQSPSNKVTEKGKDVELRCDPISGHTALYWYRQSLGQGLEFLIYFQGNSAPDKSGLPSDRFSAERTGGSVSTLTIQRTQQEDSAVYLCASSYQLAGGSNEQFFGPGTRLTVL.